Presented here are 19 T cell receptor beta chains from one specimen sequenced in a study of blood T cell repertoires in COVID-19. Repertoires were generated with immunoSEQ multiplex PCR, while TCRdb's copy carries only in-frame clones and drops some. This sample carries more than 150,000 clones, over 70% of them seen once, and the ten largest clones take 15% to 20%. The specimen sequenced was peripheral blood. The receptors stem from a man in his fifties or sixties with active or convalescent COVID-19.

The chain uses TRBV24-1 and TRBJ2-1; 16 nucleotides align to TRBD2. Germline V lookup: CDR1 KGHDR, CDR2 SFDVKD. The CDR3 is 20 residues long. Trimming cost V 3 bases and J 0 bases; bases outside gene matches: 7. The CDR3 DNA follows: TGTGCCACCAGTGATCCTTCCGGGACTAGCGGGAGGGTCTCCTACAATGAGCAGTTCTTC. It encodes CATSDPSGTSGRVSYNEQFF.

The chain has TRBV6-5 and TRBJ2-7; TRBD1 matches at 8 bases. From germline, CDR1 is MNHEY and CDR2 SVGAGI. V gave up 6 bases and J gave up 2 bases; unmatched junction bases: 3. The CDR3 has 13 amino acids. CDR3 bases: TGTGCCAGCAGAGTACAGGGGGCCTACGAGCAGTACTTC. Protein: CASRVQGAYEQYF.

The chain uses TRBV5-4 and TRBJ2-7, with 8 bases fitting TRBD1. Germline V gene data show CDR1 as SGHNT and CDR2 as YYREEE (reference sequence). The trim removed 3 bases at V and 1 base at J, leaving 6 bases unmatched. The CDR3 runs to 15 residues. The CDR3 sequence is CASSSQRTGSYEQYF. For the CDR3, the DNA is TGTGCCAGCAGCTCACAAAGGACAGGGTCCTACGAGCAGTACTTC.

The J gene is TRBJ2-7, the V gene TRBV7-9; D is possibly TRBD1 (6 bases). The CDR3 sequence is 14 residues long. Germline loops: CDR1 SEHNR, CDR2 FQNEAQ (reference sequence). The V gene lost 7 bases and the J gene lost 0 bases, with 13 bases spanning the gap. The CDR3 spells CASNIGQSSYEQYF. CDR3 bases: TGTGCCAGCAACATAGGACAGAGCTCCTACGAGCAGTACTTC.

The chain recombines TRBV21-1 with TRBJ2-1; the table calls TRBD2, which could not be checked here. TRBV21-1 is tagged as a pseudogene. This CDR3 is built from 15 residues. The CDR3 protein is CASSKVASGYNEQFF. The CDR3, as DNA: TGTGCCAGCAGCAAGGTGGCTAGCGGCTACAATGAGCAGTTCTTC.

The V and J genes are TRBV28 and TRBJ2-7; TRBD1 might be the D (6 bases). Germline V gene sequence: CDR1 MDHEN, CDR2 SYDVKM. Deletions cut 6 bases from V and 6 bases from J, with 21 bases between. CDR3 length: 15 residues. CDR3 region: CASRKHAGASLEQYF. The CDR3 DNA is TGTGCCAGCAGGAAACACGCAGGGGCGTCCCTCGAGCAGTACTTC.

V and J are TRBV5-5 and TRBJ2-2; D is perhaps TRBD2 (5 bases). This CDR3 comprises 15 residues. CDR1 SGHKS and CDR2 YYEKEE come from the germline V gene (reference sequence). The V end was cut by 4 bases, the J end by 1 base, with 11 bases between. The CDR3 region has the DNA TGTGCCAGCAGCCCATTCGGACTGAACACCGGGGAGCTGTTTTTT. Amino acid sequence: CASSPFGLNTGELFF.

The V gene is TRBV12-3 or TRBV12-4, the J gene TRBJ1-2; no firm D call. Trimming left V 0 bases short and J 8 bases short, with 10 bases between. The CDR3 is 13 residues long. The CDR3 protein is CASSLARMGGYTF. CDR3 nucleotides: TGTGCCAGCAGTTTAGCCCGGATGGGCGGCTACACCTTC.

The genes are TRBV6-4 and TRBJ2-1; 9 nucleotides align to TRBD2. This CDR3 is built from 16 residues. Germline CDR1 and CDR2: MRHNA and SNTAGT. Trimming removed 5 bases from V and 5 bases from J; junction bases left unmatched: 10. CDR3 sequence (DNA): TGTGCCAGCAGTAAAGGGCTAGCGGGAACCAACAATGAGCAGTTCTTC. This translates into CASSKGLAGTNNEQFF.

This chain connects TRBV9 to TRBJ2-1; perhaps TRBD1 as D (6 bases). Germline values: CDR1 SGDLS, CDR2 YYNGEE. The length of the CDR3 is 14 residues. V dropped 0 bases and J dropped 8 bases, with 12 bases sitting between them. The CDR3, as DNA: TGTGCCAGCAGCGTAGTTGGAACAGGGCATGAGCAGTTCTTC. It yields the protein CASSVVGTGHEQFF.

This clone appeared many times. The J gene is TRBJ1-5, the V gene TRBV7-9, with D possibly being TRBD1 (5 bases). The CDR3 runs 16 residues. CDR1 SEHNR and CDR2 FQNEAQ come from the germline V gene (reference sequence). V was cut by 5 bases and J by 1 base, with 15 bases left in between. The CDR3 region has the DNA TGTGCCAGCAGCACGGGACGGGGGGGAAGCAATCAGCCCCAGCATTTT. This encodes CASSTGRGGSNQPQHF.

The chain combines TRBV10-3 with TRBJ2-5; TRBD1 might be the D (6 bases). Germline assignment: CDR1 ENHRY and CDR2 SYGVKD. The CDR3 is 14 amino acids. The germline V and J ends were trimmed by 5 bases and 2 bases, with 12 bases remaining between them. The CDR3 DNA reads as TGTGCCATCAGTTTAGAAAGGGGGCAAGAGACCCAGTACTTC. Protein sequence: CAISLERGQETQYF.

In this sample, this clone turned up a few times. The rearrangement uses TRBV3-1 (or the pseudogene TRBV3-2) and TRBJ1-4, with 7 bases matching TRBD1. CDR1 LGHDT and CDR2 YNNKEL come from the germline V gene (reference sequence). The CDR3 contains 17 residues. With V trimmed by 1 base and J by 10 bases, 15 bases remained unmatched. CDR3 DNA sequence: TGTGCCAGCAGCCAAGGTGACCTCGGGACAGCATCTGGAAAACTGTTTTTT. Translation gives CASSQGDLGTASGKLFF.

This chain connects TRBV7-9 to TRBJ1-3; TRBD1 is a possible D gene (5 bases). The CDR3 spans 13 residues. Germline V CDR1 and CDR2: SEHNR, FQNEAQ (reference sequence). V was cut by 9 bases and J by 6 bases, with 15 bases left in between. Here the CDR3 reads CASTGYSENTIYF. The CDR3 bases are TGTGCCAGTACAGGTTATTCGGAAAACACCATATATTTT.

In regard to this clone: The same CDR3 arises from other DNA sequences in this sample as well. V gene TRBV5-4 combines with J gene TRBJ2-5, with 10 bases that match TRBD1. The CDR3 runs to 14 residues. Trimming at V came to 0 bases and at J to 5 bases, leaving 1 base not matched to a gene. The germline V gene encodes CDR1 SGHNT and CDR2 YYREEE (reference sequence). Here the CDR3 reads CASSLEGQGETQYF. As DNA, the CDR3 is TGTGCCAGCAGCTTGGAGGGACAGGGGGAGACCCAGTACTTC.

The chain joins TRBV6-2 or TRBV6-3 to TRBJ2-2, with 10 bases lining up with TRBD1. After removal of 5 bases from V and 4 bases from J, the junction contained 13 bases not matched to a gene. Germline V gene sequence: CDR1 MNHEY, CDR2 SVGEGT. The CDR3 spans 18 residues. CDR3 region: CASSPRTGGYMGTGELFF. The CDR3 region has the DNA TGTGCCAGCAGTCCCCGGACAGGGGGGTATATGGGCACCGGGGAGCTGTTTTTT.

In DNA form, the CDR3 reads TGTGCCACGGGTCAGGGGGCCGTCTATGGCTACACCTTC. Its protein is CATGQGAVYGYTF. The chain carries TRBV10-3 and TRBJ1-2; the match to TRBD1 covers 8 bases. The V gene's germline CDR1 is ENHRY and CDR2 SYGVKD. This CDR3 is built from 13 residues. V shed 10 bases and J 4 bases; nucleotides not matched to a gene: 8.

The chain couples TRBV28 to TRBJ1-2, with a possible D match to TRBD1 (5 bases). The V and J ends lost 4 bases and 8 bases respectively, with 14 bases between them. The CDR3 length is 13 residues. Germline values: CDR1 MDHEN, CDR2 SYDVKM. Here the CDR3 reads CASSSAGSYGYTF. CDR3 in DNA: TGTGCCAGCAGTTCCGCAGGGTCCTACGGCTACACCTTC.

This chain links TRBV5-1 with TRBJ1-1, with D hard to call. The CDR3 totals 16 residues. Trimming left V 0 bases short and J 4 bases short, with 16 bases between. Germline V CDR1 and CDR2: SGHRS, YFSETQ. This CDR3 reads CASSLDHHGVATEAFF. For the CDR3, the DNA is TGCGCCAGCAGCTTGGATCATCACGGGGTAGCCACTGAAGCTTTCTTT.